The source of this TCR beta chain is a study of T-cell memory formation after mild COVID-19. A single record per CDR3 protein comes from TCRdb applying MiXCR to the 5' RACE reads. The table lists roughly 450,000 distinct CDR3 sequences, roughly 18% of them singletons. General study results and limits: Mainly in CM and EM were contracting CD4+ clones; CD8+ were in EMRA.

In regard to this clonotype: Its target is not known.

Sequencing input: PBMCs or a T cell subset sorted from them (not recorded which). This TCR was sampled from a man between 18 and 29 years old who had mild COVID-19 (a few samples of this study predate the infection). Cell type and time point are not known.

CDR3 loop: CASSVRAYTF. CDR3 DNA sequence: TGTGCCAGCAGCGTACGGGCCTACACCTTC. The rearrangement joins TRBV7-9 to TRBJ1-2, with no clear D. The ends were cut back, 5 bases at V and 10 bases at J, with 8 bases in the middle. Germline CDR1 is SEHNR and CDR2 is FQNEAQ (reference sequence). CDR3 length equals 10 residues.